Listed below are T cell receptor beta chains from one sample, sequenced in a study of blood T cell repertoires in COVID-19. TCRdb's copy holds only in-frame clones and misses some; the assay was immunoSEQ multiplex PCR. The profile covers approximately 130,000 clones, with roughly 81% appearing a single time and more than 10% taken by the ten largest. The sample comprised peripheral blood. The source is a human donor in a cohort sampled during active COVID-19. Each CDR3 is given with its conserved first and last residue. A D gene is named only where the DNA matches it firmly. A clone size is listed for some rows: how often the clone was seen (once, few, many), or a class if it is expanded.

>NA|TRBV5-1|NA|TRBJ1-1
TGCGCCAGCACGTGGGTGGACGGGGGCACTGAAGCTTTCTTT
CASTWVDGGTEAFF
>once|TRBV6-5|TRBD1|TRBJ2-7
TGTGCCAGCAGTTACCTGGCAGGGGGCTCCTACGAGCAGTACTTC
CASSYLAGGSYEQYF
>NA|TRBV6-1|TRBD1|TRBJ1-4
TGTGCCAGCAGTGACGCGTGGACAGGGAGTGAAAAACTGTTTTTT
CASSDAWTGSEKLFF
>NA|TRBV5-1|TRBD1|TRBJ1-6
TGCGCCAGCAGCCTGGGACAGGGGAATTCACCCCTCCACTTT
CASSLGQGNSPLHF
>NA|TRBV9|NA|TRBJ1-1
TGTGCCAGCAGCGTCAATGGGGCCACTGAAGCTTTCTTT
CASSVNGATEAFF
>NA|TRBV4-1|TRBD2|TRBJ2-1
TGCGCCAGCAGCCAACCCCTTAGGCGGGGGGACTACAATGAGCAGTTCTTC
CASSQPLRRGDYNEQFF
>NA|TRBV5-1|NA|TRBJ2-2
TGCGCCAGCAGCTTGGACACAGCGAACACCGGGGAGCTGTTTTTT
CASSLDTANTGELFF
>NA|TRBV5-1|TRBD2|TRBJ2-6
TGCGCCAGCAGCTTGGAGGGACTAGCGGGGGGAGTCTCTGGGGCCAACGTCCTGACTTTC
CASSLEGLAGGVSGANVLTF
>NA|TRBV19|NA|TRBJ1-2
TGTGCCAGTAGTATCCCCGGACCCCGGGGGTATGGCTACACCTTC
CASSIPGPRGYGYTF
>once|TRBV25-1|TRBD1|TRBJ1-1
TGTGCCACTTTAGGACAGGGGGCAGTGAACACTGAAGCTTTCTTT
CATLGQGAVNTEAFF
>NA|TRBV30|TRBD1|TRBJ2-7
TGTGCCTGGAGTGTTCCAAGATTCGACAGGGGAAGAAGTCGCGAGCAGTACTTC
CAWSVPRFDRGRSREQYF
>NA|TRBV29-1|TRBD1|TRBJ1-2
TGCAGCGCGGGGAGGGGACAGGGGGCTCAGGGCTACACCTTC
CSAGRGQGAQGYTF
>few|TRBV19|TRBD1|TRBJ1-5
TGTGCCAGTGCGGCAGGGGGCGCGAGGGGGTATCAGCCCCAGCATTTT
CASAAGGARGYQPQHF
>NA|TRBV3-1/TRBV3-2|NA|TRBJ2-5
TGTGCCAGCAGCCCTGGGGACTGGAAGACCCAGTACTTC
CASSPGDWKTQYF
>NA|TRBV3-1/TRBV3-2|TRBD1|TRBJ2-7
TGTGCCAGCAGCCGTCGACAGGGAATGGCTCACGAGCAGTACTTC
CASSRRQGMAHEQYF
>NA|TRBV19|NA|TRBJ2-1
TGTGCCAGTAGTATAGATGGGGACTCGAACTACAATGAGCAGTTCTTC
CASSIDGDSNYNEQFF
>NA|TRBV18|NA|TRBJ2-1
TGTGCCAGCTCATCCACAGGGCCCAATGAGCAGTTCTTC
CASSSTGPNEQFF
>NA|TRBV5-4|TRBD1|TRBJ2-1
TGTGCCAGCAGCTTAGCAGGACAGGGAGTCAATGAGCAGTTCTTC
CASSLAGQGVNEQFF
>NA|TRBV18|NA|TRBJ1-5
TGTGCCAGCTCAGCGGATCTCAATCAGCCCCAGCATTTT
CASSADLNQPQHF
>NA|TRBV29-1|TRBD2|TRBJ2-3
TGCAGCGTGCGCGGGGGTAACACAGATACGCAGTATTTT
CSVRGGNTDTQYF
>NA|TRBV29-1|NA|TRBJ1-6
TGCAGCGTTGGGGCGCAGGGTGCACCCCTCCACTTT
CSVGAQGAPLHF
>NA|TRBV19|TRBD1|TRBJ1-1
TGTGCCAGTAGTACGGGACAGATGAACACTGAAGCTTTCTTT
CASSTGQMNTEAFF
>once|TRBV30|NA|TRBJ1-2
TGTGCCTGGAGTTCGACAGTCTATGGCTACACCTTC
CAWSSTVYGYTF
>NA|TRBV4-1|NA|TRBJ2-1
TGCGCCAGCAGCCAGGGCCCCAATTACAGCTCCTACAATGAGCAGTTCTTC
CASSQGPNYSSYNEQFF
>NA|TRBV27|TRBD2|TRBJ2-2
TGTGCCAGCAGTACGCAGCGGGGGACCGGGGAGCTGTTTTTT
CASSTQRGTGELFF
>NA|TRBV7-2|NA|TRBJ1-2
TGTGCCAGCAGCTTGGGCCCCCGGGGGGCGACCTTC
CASSLGPRGATF
>NA|TRBV3-1/TRBV3-2|NA|TRBJ2-7
TGTGCCAGCACTAGCGTCGGCTACGAGCAGTACTTC
CASTSVGYEQYF
>NA|TRBV4-1|NA|TRBJ1-1
TGCGCCAGCAGCCACGGCCGGGCGGGTGAAGCTTTCTTT
CASSHGRAGEAFF
>NA|TRBV27|NA|TRBJ1-2
TGTGCCAGCAGTTTATCTTCCCAGGTCAGAAGCTATGGCTACACCTTC
CASSLSSQVRSYGYTF
>NA|TRBV12-5|NA|TRBJ2-3
TGTGCTAGTGGTTTGGGAGTGGGGGCCGGTAGAGATACGCAGTATTTT
CASGLGVGAGRDTQYF
>NA|TRBV2|NA|TRBJ1-5
TGTGCCAGCAGAATTCAGGGGTCCCGTCAGCCCCAGCATTTT
CASRIQGSRQPQHF
>NA|TRBV4-1|TRBD2|TRBJ2-7
TGCGCCAGCAGCCGCTTCGGGAGCGGGGGCAACGAGCAGTACTTC
CASSRFGSGGNEQYF
>once|TRBV5-1|TRBD1|TRBJ2-3
TGCGCCAGCAGCAACGGGACAGGGGGGACAGATACGCAGTATTTT
CASSNGTGGTDTQYF
>NA|TRBV4-1|NA|TRBJ1-3
TGCGCCAGCAGCCAAGATAACGAGGCACCGGGGGCTGGAAACACCATATATTTT
CASSQDNEAPGAGNTIYF
>NA|TRBV14|NA|TRBJ1-1
TGTGCCAGCAGCCTGGAGACAGTCAACACTGAAGCTTTCTTT
CASSLETVNTEAFF
>NA|TRBV9|TRBD1|TRBJ1-1
TGTGCCAGCAGCGCATGGGACAGTATCACTGAAGCTTTCTTT
CASSAWDSITEAFF
>few|TRBV6-5|NA|TRBJ2-7
TGTGCCAGCAGTTACGCCACGGACAGCGAGCAGTACTTC
CASSYATDSEQYF
>once|TRBV11-2|NA|TRBJ1-1
TGTGCCAGCAGCTTATCCCGGGGGGGTACTGAAGCTTTCTTT
CASSLSRGGTEAFF
>NA|TRBV12-5|TRBD1|TRBJ1-1
TGTGCTAGTGGTTTGGTCCGGACAGGGGGGACTGAAGCTTTCTTT
CASGLVRTGGTEAFF
>NA|TRBV7-2|TRBD1|TRBJ2-5
TGTGCCAGCAGCCGGGACAGGCAAGAGACCCAGTACTTC
CASSRDRQETQYF
>NA|TRBV3-1/TRBV3-2|NA|TRBJ2-7
TGTGCCAGCAGCCAAAGGGGCGTGGGGCAGTACTTC
CASSQRGVGQYF
>NA|TRBV4-2|TRBD2|TRBJ2-3
TGTGCCAGCAGCCTGACGCTAGCGGGGGGCTTCACAGATACGCAGTATTTT
CASSLTLAGGFTDTQYF
>NA|TRBV5-1|NA|TRBJ2-3
TGCGCCAGCAGCTTAGGAACGGGGGACACAGATACGCAGTATTTT
CASSLGTGDTDTQYF